One and the same sample provided the 30 T cell receptor beta chains below, sequenced in a study of early T cells in non-severe SARS-CoV-2 infection (dated by TCRdb to about 2021). The library was made by 5' RACE. The sample was run on a NextSeq 500. TCRdb applied fastp at Q25 and MiXCR to the public reads, then kept only in-frame beta chains. When rows share a CDR3 protein, they turn into one entry using the most common DNA and genes. The sample contains about 26,000 distinct CDR3 sequences, roughly 5% of them found a single time. The top ten clonotypes cover less than 4% of the sample. Material for sequencing was whole blood. These receptors were obtained from an adult who was a healthcare worker with PCR-confirmed SARS-CoV-2 infection or an uninfected control (not recorded which).

This clonotype was seen a few times. This chain links TRBV7-6 with TRBJ2-5, with no clear D. The CDR3 length is 15 residues. Germline CDR1 is SGHVS and CDR2 is FNYEAQ. V was cut by 5 bases and J by 0 bases, with 13 bases left in between. CDR3 loop: CASSASFDYQETQYF. The CDR3 DNA sequence: TGTGCCAGCAGCGCTAGTTTTGACTACCAAGAGACCCAGTACTTC. Full variable domain (outside the CDR3, taken from reference TRBV7-6 and TRBJ2-5): GAGVSQSPRYKVTKRGQDVALRCDPISGHVSLYWYRQALGQGPEFLTYFNYEAQQDKSGLPNDRFSAERPEGSISTLTIQRTEQRDSAMYRCASSASFDYQETQYFGPGTRLLVL.

This clonotype was counted only a few times. The chain joins TRBV12-3 or TRBV12-4 to TRBJ2-7; 9 bases are a match to TRBD2. The trim removed 7 bases at V and 3 bases at J, leaving 13 bases unmatched. The CDR3 is made up of 16 amino acids. CDR3 DNA sequence: TGTGCCAGCACTAGCGGGGAATGGGTTGGGGACTACGAGCAGTACTTC. It is translated as CASTSGEWVGDYEQYF.

In this sample, this clonotype turned up many times. The chain carries TRBV29-1 and TRBJ1-1; no clear D gene. CDR1 SQVTM and CDR2 ANQGSEA come from the germline V gene. The length of the CDR3 is 13 residues. Trimming took off 2 bases at V and 8 bases at J, with 15 bases between the two ends. The CDR3 coding sequence is TGCAGCGTTGAAAAGGCCCCGGCCTTAGAAGCTTTCTTT. This codes for CSVEKAPALEAFF.

This clonotype appeared many times. The chain has TRBV12-3 or TRBV12-4 and TRBJ1-1; TRBD1 matches 7 bases. The CDR3 is 17 residues long. The ends lost 2 bases at V and 0 bases at J; junction bases unmatched: 9. The CDR3 DNA reads TGTGCCAGCAGTTTATCCCCGGGACAGCTCATGAACACTGAAGCTTTCTTT. Translated: CASSLSPGQLMNTEAFF.

The rearrangement links TRBV23-1 to TRBJ2-1; 11 bases are a match to TRBD2. TRBV23-1 is treated as an ORF (open reading frame) with a function not yet certain. The CDR3 has 17 residues. V dropped 0 bases and J dropped 5; count of bases not matched to a gene: 6. This CDR3 is CASSQSRASGGHNEQFF. DNA for the CDR3: TGCGCCAGCAGTCAATCTCGGGCTAGCGGGGGGCACAATGAGCAGTTCTTC.

This clonotype came up many times. J is TRBJ2-2 and V is TRBV29-1, with 8 bases identical to TRBD1. CDR3 size: 15 residues. Trimming removed 6 bases from V and 2 bases from J; junction bases left unmatched: 8. Looked up from germline, CDR1 is SQVTM and CDR2 is ANQGSEA. This CDR3 is CSVAVGQANTGELFF. CDR3 DNA: TGCAGCGTCGCGGTGGGACAGGCAAACACCGGGGAGCTGTTTTTT.

CDR3 amino acids: CASSRGQVRRDEQFF. The CDR3 nucleotides read TGTGCCAGCAGCCGGGGACAGGTACGACGCGATGAGCAGTTCTTC. J is TRBJ2-1 and V is TRBV7-3; 8 positions agree with TRBD1. V dropped 5 bases and J dropped 8; count of bases not matched to a gene: 11. The CDR3 consists of 15 residues. CDR1 and CDR2 from the germline V gene are SGHTA and FQGTGA.

This clonotype was found many times. V usage is TRBV29-1 and J usage is TRBJ1-2, with D tentatively TRBD1 (6 bases). Germline V CDR1 and CDR2: SQVTM, ANQGSEA. There are 13 residues in the CDR3. The V end lost 6 bases, the J end lost 2 bases, and 13 bases lay between the germline ends. CDR3 DNA: TGCAGCGTCGGGCGGGACAAAAACTATGGCTACACCTTC. It encodes CSVGRDKNYGYTF. Based on the CDR3 plus reference TRBV29-1 and TRBJ1-2, the full variable domain is SAVISQKPSRDICQRGTSLTIQCQVDSQVTMMFWYRQQPGQSLTLIATANQGSEATYESGFVIDKFPISRPNLTFSTLTVSNMSPEDSSIYLCSVGRDKNYGYTFGSGTRLTVV.

The DNA for the CDR3 is TGTGCCAGCAGCCTTAGCGGGGGGATCTACAATGAGCAGTTCTTC. Protein: CASSLSGGIYNEQFF. V usage is TRBV11-3 and J usage is TRBJ2-1; TRBD2 aligns across 10 bases. The V segment lost 5 bases and the J segment 3 bases; nucleotides outside the gene matches: 4. This CDR3 is 15 amino acids long. The V gene's germline CDR1 is SGHNT and CDR2 YENEEA.

In this sample, this clonotype turned up many times. The CDR3 here is CASSPLGQGGNTEAFF. The CDR3 DNA sequence: TGTGCCAGCAGTCCCCTAGGACAGGGGGGGAACACTGAAGCTTTCTTT. The chain joins TRBV6-6 to TRBJ1-1, with 10 nucleotides matching TRBD1. Unmatched junction bases numbered 7, after V lost 5 bases and J lost 1 base. There are 16 residues in the CDR3. Germline values: CDR1 MNHNY, CDR2 SVGAGI (reference sequence).

This clonotype was counted at least ten times. The CDR3 is CASSLKGGTEAFF. The CDR3 DNA follows: TGTGCCAGCAGCTTAAAGGGAGGCACTGAAGCTTTCTTT. The chain recombines TRBV7-9 with TRBJ1-1; D is ambiguous. This CDR3 spans 13 amino acids. The V gene lost 2 bases and the J gene lost 4 bases, with 8 bases spanning the gap. CDR1 and CDR2 (germline): SEHNR, FQNEAQ (reference sequence).

This clonotype showed up many times. The V and J genes are TRBV4-1 and TRBJ2-1, with 7 bases matching TRBD2. CDR3 length: 16 residues. CDR1 and CDR2 from the germline V gene are MGHRA and YSYEKL. V lost 0 bases, J lost 15 bases, and 17 bases stayed unmatched. CDR3 sequence: CASSQDGLVREQLPFF. DNA for the CDR3: TGCGCCAGCAGCCAAGATGGTCTTGTGCGGGAGCAGCTCCCGTTCTTC.

This clonotype has a handful of counts. The genes are TRBV5-1 and TRBJ1-2; 7 nucleotides align to TRBD1. Germline CDR1 is SGHRS and CDR2 is YFSETQ. The CDR3 runs to 14 residues. The V gene end was trimmed by 4 bases and the J gene end by 8 bases; junction bases not matched to a gene: 11. CDR3 sequence: CASSTGDSLSGYTF. The CDR3 bases are TGCGCCAGCAGCACCGGGGACAGCCTGTCCGGCTACACCTTC.

This clonotype was seen many times. The CDR3 loop reads CASSVTATNEKLFF. CDR3 nucleotides: TGTGCCAGTAGTGTAACAGCAACTAATGAAAAACTGTTTTTT. The V gene is TRBV19, the J gene TRBJ1-4; the D is unclear. This CDR3 region has 14 residues. Trimming took off 5 bases at V and 0 bases at J, with 7 bases between the two ends. Germline V gives CDR1 LNHDA, CDR2 SQIVND (reference sequence).

This clonotype was observed at least ten times. The chain links TRBV6-5 to TRBJ1-2; D remains ambiguous. Germline V gene data show CDR1 as MNHEY and CDR2 as SVGAGI. V dropped 0 bases and J dropped 6 bases, with 8 bases sitting between them. The CDR3 is 13 residues long. The CDR3 is CASSYSLNDGYTF. CDR3 in DNA: TGTGCCAGCAGTTACTCGTTAAATGATGGCTACACCTTC.

This clonotype has at least ten counts. The V call is TRBV5-6, the J call TRBJ1-5; perhaps TRBD1 as D (6 bases). The length of the CDR3 is 17 residues. The germline gives CDR1 SGHDT, CDR2 YYEEEE. The V gene lost 1 base and the J gene lost 0 bases, with 14 bases spanning the gap. The CDR3 loop reads CASSLFRGGPSNQPQHF. The CDR3 coding sequence is TGTGCCAGCAGCTTGTTCAGGGGAGGACCTAGCAATCAGCCCCAGCATTTT.

This clonotype was counted ten times or more. V gene TRBV2 combines with J gene TRBJ1-5; D may be TRBD1 (5 bases). The CDR3 is 13 residues long. From germline, CDR1 is SNHLY and CDR2 FYNNEI. The V end was cut by 6 bases, the J end by 4 bases, with 10 bases between. The CDR3 spells CASRGTANQPQHF. The CDR3 nucleotides are TGTGCCAGCAGGGGGACGGCTAATCAGCCCCAGCATTTT. Together with reference TRBV2 and TRBJ1-5, the CDR3 gives the full variable domain: EPEVTQTPSHQVTQMGQEVILRCVPISNHLYFYWYRQILGQKVEFLVSFYNNEISEKSEIFDDQFSVERPDGSNFTLKIRSTKLEDSAMYFCASRGTANQPQHFGDGTRLSIL.

In this sample, this clonotype turned up many times. V gene TRBV5-1 combines with J gene TRBJ1-2; TRBD1 matches at 9 bases. The CDR3 covers 15 residues. Germline CDR1 and CDR2: SGHRS and YFSETQ. Trimming removed 4 bases from V and 9 bases from J; junction bases left unmatched: 13. The CDR3 is CASSLLGTGHRSYTF. As DNA, the CDR3 is TGCGCCAGCAGCCTACTGGGGACAGGGCATAGGAGCTACACCTTC.

The J gene is TRBJ1-2, the V gene TRBV18; no clear D gene. Trimming pared 1 base from V and 3 bases from J, leaving 12 bases between. Germline V gene sequence: CDR1 KGHSH, CDR2 LQKENI. The CDR3 runs 15 residues. This CDR3 reads CASSPLSTEYYGYTF. The CDR3 DNA follows: TGTGCCAGCTCACCACTATCGACGGAATACTATGGCTACACCTTC.

This clonotype was detected ten times or more. The chain is built from TRBV9 and TRBJ2-7; 11 bases fit TRBD2. The CDR3 is made up of 14 amino acids. Germline CDR1 is SGDLS and CDR2 is YYNGEE. The J segment lost 3 bases and the V segment lost 3 bases, leaving 2 bases of the junction unmatched. CDR3 loop: CASSGGTSGYEQYF. CDR3 in DNA: TGTGCCAGCAGCGGAGGGACTAGCGGCTACGAGCAGTACTTC.

This clonotype is categorized as medium-sized (0.01 to 0.1%). This chain connects TRBV11-2 to TRBJ1-3; D call uncertain. Trimming shortened V by 4 bases and J by 2 bases, and 9 bases separated the two germline ends. The CDR3 spans 14 residues. Germline values: CDR1 SGHAT, CDR2 FQNNGV. DNA of the CDR3: TGTGCCAGCAGCTCGATCACAACTGGAAACACCATATATTTT. Encoded protein: CASSSITTGNTIYF.

This clonotype was seen ten or more times. The rearrangement uses TRBV12-3 or TRBV12-4 and TRBJ1-6; 7 bases fit TRBD1. The CDR3 is made up of 14 amino acids. Losses at the gene ends were 6 bases for V and 9 bases for J; bases not matched to a gene: 8. Written as DNA, the CDR3 is TGTGCCAGCAGCGCGACAGGGCTGTTTTCACCCCTCCACTTT. The encoded protein is CASSATGLFSPLHF.

The sample holds a few counts of this clonotype. J is TRBJ1-4 and V is TRBV2, with D perhaps matching TRBD1 (6 bases). CDR1 is SNHLY, CDR2 FYNNEI, per germline. This CDR3 region has 14 residues. Trimming removed 4 bases at V and 6 bases at J, with 12 bases between. The CDR3 spells CASSVDRTYEKLFF. CDR3 nucleotides: TGTGCCAGCAGTGTCGACAGGACGTATGAAAAACTGTTTTTT.

This clonotype was counted ten times or more. The chain links TRBV18 to TRBJ1-2; D not resolved. The CDR3 is 13 amino acids. The ends were cut back, 6 bases at V and 3 bases at J, with 11 bases in the middle. Germline assignment: CDR1 KGHSH and CDR2 LQKENI. The CDR3 bases are TGTGCCAGCTCGCATCAGGAGTACTATGGCTACACCTTC. Translated, it gives CASSHQEYYGYTF.

This clonotype came up many times. This sequence joins TRBV3-1 and TRBJ2-7; the match to TRBD2 covers 16 bases. Germline values: CDR1 LGHDT, CDR2 YNNKEL (reference sequence). After removal of 4 bases from V and 3 bases from J, the junction contained 6 bases not matched to a gene. This CDR3 is 17 amino acids long. The CDR3 here is CASSLGTSGGAIYEQYF. Here the CDR3 DNA reads TGTGCCAGCAGCCTAGGGACTAGCGGGGGGGCCATCTACGAGCAGTACTTC.

V and J are TRBV14 and TRBJ2-7; 10 nucleotides agree with TRBD2. The germline V gene has CDR1 SGHDN and CDR2 FVKESK. The CDR3 has 18 amino acids. V dropped 4 bases and J dropped 6; count of bases not matched to a gene: 18. In DNA form, the CDR3 reads TGTGCCAGCAGCCTCACCAAGCGGGCTAGCGGGGGACTGTCCGAGCAGTACTTC. It encodes CASSLTKRASGGLSEQYF.

This clonotype was picked up many times. The V gene is TRBV6-5, the J gene TRBJ1-6, with no clear D. CDR1 is MNHEY, CDR2 SVGAGI, per germline. This CDR3 is 16 amino acids long. The V end lost 5 bases, the J end lost 2 bases, and 13 bases lay between the germline ends. CDR3 sequence (DNA): TGTGCCAGCAGTCCTGCCAGCTTCGCCTATAATTCACCCCTCCACTTT. The encoded protein is CASSPASFAYNSPLHF.

This clonotype has more than one count but fewer than ten. At one end, the junction sequence differs from germline, possibly due to a read error. The J gene is TRBJ2-5, the V gene TRBV12-5; D gene ambiguous. Germline-derived CDR1 and CDR2 are LGHNT and FRNRAP. The CDR3 spans 15 residues. CDR3 amino acids: CASGPATGIQETQYF. DNA of the CDR3: TGTGCTAGTGGCCCCGCCACTGGAATACAAGAAACCCAGTACTTC.

The sample holds many counts of this clonotype. The J gene is TRBJ1-4, the V gene TRBV27, with 7 bases lining up with TRBD1. The CDR3 has 14 amino acids. Germline trimming cut 5 bases from V and 4 bases from J; bases unmatched to any gene: 4. Germline-derived CDR1 and CDR2 are MNHEY and SMNVEV (reference sequence). CDR3 region: CASSAGQRNEKLFF. CDR3 bases: TGTGCCAGCAGTGCGGGACAGCGTAATGAAAAACTGTTTTTT.

This clonotype was observed many times. The chain carries TRBV15 and TRBJ1-1, with 9 bases fitting TRBD1. V shed 3 bases, J shed 4 bases, and the junction held 9 bases outside the gene matches. From germline, CDR1 is LNHNV and CDR2 YYDKDF (reference sequence). The CDR3 is 16 residues long. This CDR3 is CATSRLRTGESTEAFF. As DNA, the CDR3 is TGTGCCACCAGCAGGCTTCGGACAGGGGAATCCACTGAAGCTTTCTTT.